This TCR beta chain is drawn from a study of glioma-infiltrating T cells after dendritic cell vaccination. The wider study: Monocyte-derived dendritic cells, cultured approximately 7 days with IL-4 and GM-CSF, were pulsed with autologous tumor lysate.

Amplification used 60 V beta primers and 13 J beta primers. Libraries were prepared by immunoSEQ multiplex PCR; TCRdb keeps only in-frame clonotypes and omits some of them. There are around 97,000 clones in the sample; roughly 79% occur only once, and about an eighth lies in the top ten. Source: blood, taken before dendritic cell vaccination. The sequence was collected from a human donor with glioblastoma.

The DNA of the CDR3 is TGTGCCAGCAGCTCCCCCACAGATGAAAAACTGTTTTTT. Its protein is CASSSPTDEKLFF. V and J are TRBV5-4 and TRBJ1-4; D not resolved. V lost 3 bases to trimming and J lost 6 bases, with 9 bases between them. The CDR3 totals 13 residues. CDR1 and CDR2 from the germline V gene are SGHNT and YYREEE (reference sequence). Combining the CDR3 with reference TRBV5-4 and TRBJ1-4 gives the whole variable domain ETGVTQSPTHLIKTRGQQVTLRCSSQSGHNTVSWYQQALGQGPQFIFQYYREEENGRGNFPPRFSGLQFPNYSSELNVNALELDDSALYLCASSSPTDEKLFFGSGTQLSVL.